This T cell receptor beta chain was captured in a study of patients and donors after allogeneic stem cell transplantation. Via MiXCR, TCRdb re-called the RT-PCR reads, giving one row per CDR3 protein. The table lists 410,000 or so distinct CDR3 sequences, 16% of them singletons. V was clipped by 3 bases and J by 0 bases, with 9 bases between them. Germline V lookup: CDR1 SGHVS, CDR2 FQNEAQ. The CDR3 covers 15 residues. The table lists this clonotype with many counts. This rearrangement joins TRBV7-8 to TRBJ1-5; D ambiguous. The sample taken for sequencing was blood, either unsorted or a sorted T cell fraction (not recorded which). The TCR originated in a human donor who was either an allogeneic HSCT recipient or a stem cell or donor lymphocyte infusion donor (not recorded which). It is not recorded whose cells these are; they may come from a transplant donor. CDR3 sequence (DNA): TGTGCCAGCAGCTTTAGACCAAATAGCAATCAGCCCCAGCATTTT. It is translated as CASSFRPNSNQPQHF.